These 5 T cell receptor beta chains originate from one sample sequenced in a study of Graves' ophthalmopathy and Graves' hyperthyroidism. RNA transcripts provided the template for amplifying TCR beta CDR3 regions. First-round RT-PCR relied on HTBI primers, and a second-round multiplex PCR came next. In TCRdb, the multiplex PCR reads were re-called with MiXCR into one record per CDR3 protein. This sample yields 500,000 to 800,000 distinct CDR3 sequences, of which over 40% are seen a single time; over 2.5% belongs to the top ten. Specimen: peripheral blood. Receptor source: an adult man with Graves' ophthalmopathy.

Turning to this clonotype: A much larger clone is a single base away; this may be a read error. It is likely a read error, because the conserved phenylalanine at the end of the CDR3 is missing. The chain links TRBV7-3 to TRBJ2-5, with D tentatively TRBD1 or TRBD2 (6 bases each). Germline V gene lookup returns CDR1 SGHTA and CDR2 FQGTGA. Trimming removed 5 bases at V and 5 bases at J, with 15 bases between. The CDR3 loop spans 14 amino acids. DNA for the CDR3: TGTGCCAGCAGCCAGTCCGGGGGCGGGGAGACCCAGTACCTC. It translates to CASSQSGGGETQYL.

In its sample, this clonotype was seen a few times. Germline is not matched at one junction end, which may reflect a read error. This chain joins TRBV5-1 and TRBJ2-3, with 7 positions matching TRBD2. This CDR3 has 16 amino acids. Germline values: CDR1 SGHRS, CDR2 YFSETQ. The CDR3 DNA is TGTGCCAGCAGCCTGGAAGCGGGACCAACCACAGATACGCAGTATTTT. Translating gives CASSLEAGPTTDTQYF. Filled out from reference TRBV5-1 and TRBJ2-3, the complete variable domain reads KAGVTQTPRYLIKTRGQQVTLSCSPISGHRSVSWYQQTPGQGLQFLFEYFSETQRNKGNFPGRFSGRQFSNSRSEMNVSTLELGDSALYLCASSLEAGPTTDTQYFGPGTRLTVL.

There are a few counts of this clonotype. V usage is TRBV7-2 and J usage is TRBJ1-1; 8 bases line up with TRBD1. V was clipped by 8 bases and J by 7 bases; unmatched bases: 12. The CDR3 is 14 residues long. The germline V gene has CDR1 SGHTA and CDR2 FQGNSA. CDR3 protein: CASSRQGQTDEAFF. The CDR3 nucleotides read TGTGCCAGCTCCCGACAGGGGCAAACGGATGAAGCTTTCTTT.

Points on this clonotype: Being one base from a much bigger clone, this may be a read error. The V gene is TRBV7-2, the J gene TRBJ2-5, with a tentative D call TRBD2 (6 bases). From germline, CDR1 is SGHTA and CDR2 FQGNSA. CDR3 length: 14 amino acids. The V end lost 5 bases, the J end lost 2 bases, and 12 bases lay between the germline ends. The CDR3 coding sequence is TGTGCCAGCAGCGTAGACGCGGGGCAAGAGACCCAGTACTTC. Translation gives CASSVDAGQETQYF.

The CDR3 DNA is TGTGCCAGCAGCCAAGCAGGGGGATCGGCCTATGGCTACACCTTC. It codes for CASSQAGGSAYGYTF. V and J are TRBV25-1 and TRBJ1-2, with 7 bases identical to TRBD1. Trimming removed 6 bases from V and 4 bases from J; junction bases left unmatched: 11. Germline CDR1 MGHDK, CDR2 SYGVNS. The CDR3 has 15 amino acids.